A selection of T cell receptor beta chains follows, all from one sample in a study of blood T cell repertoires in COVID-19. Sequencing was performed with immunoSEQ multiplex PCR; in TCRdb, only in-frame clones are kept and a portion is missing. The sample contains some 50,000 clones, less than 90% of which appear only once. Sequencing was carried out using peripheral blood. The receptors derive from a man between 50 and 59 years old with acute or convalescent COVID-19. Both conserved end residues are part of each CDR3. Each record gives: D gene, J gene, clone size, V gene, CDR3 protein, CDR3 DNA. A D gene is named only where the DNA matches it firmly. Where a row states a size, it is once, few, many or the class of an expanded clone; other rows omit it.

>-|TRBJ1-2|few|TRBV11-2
CASSLESSANYGYTF
TGTGCCAGCAGCTTAGAGTCGTCCGCTAACTATGGCTACACCTTC
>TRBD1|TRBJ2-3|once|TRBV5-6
CASRETGADTDTQYF
TGTGCCAGCAGAGAGACAGGGGCCGACACAGATACGCAGTATTTT
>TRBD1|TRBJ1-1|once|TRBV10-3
CAISAGQGTFGAFF
TGTGCCATCAGTGCGGGACAGGGAACGTTTGGAGCTTTCTTT
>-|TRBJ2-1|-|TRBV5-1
CASSLQSSYNEQFF
TGCGCCAGCAGCTTGCAATCCTCCTACAATGAGCAGTTCTTC
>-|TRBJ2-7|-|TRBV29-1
CSVEDDGQSYEQYF
TGCAGCGTTGAGGACGATGGACAGTCCTACGAGCAGTACTTC
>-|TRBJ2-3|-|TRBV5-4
CASSLGGTGTDTQYF
TGTGCCAGCAGCTTGGGTGGGACTGGGACAGATACGCAGTATTTT
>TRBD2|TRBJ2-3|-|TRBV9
CASARGRIAGDSYTDTQYF
TGTGCCAGCGCCCGTGGTCGGATAGCGGGAGATTCTTACACAGATACGCAGTATTTT
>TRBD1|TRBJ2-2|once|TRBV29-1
CSVQQGAGELFF
TGCAGCGTACAACAGGGGGCCGGGGAGCTGTTTTTT
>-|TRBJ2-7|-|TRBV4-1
CASSLGGSDEQYF
TGCGCCAGCAGCCTCGGGGGTAGCGACGAGCAGTACTTC
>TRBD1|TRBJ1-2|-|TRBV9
CASSAGTGQGIGHTPF
TGTGCCAGCAGCGCGGGGACAGGGCAAGGCATTGGTCATACTCCCTTC
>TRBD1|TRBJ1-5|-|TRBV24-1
CATSRGPQPQHF
TGTGCCACCAGCAGGGGGCCTCAGCCCCAGCATTTT
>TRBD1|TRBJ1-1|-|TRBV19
CANTGGRTEAFF
TGTGCCAACACAGGGGGCAGGACTGAAGCTTTCTTT
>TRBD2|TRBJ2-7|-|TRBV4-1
CASSQEGGVGYEQYF
TGCGCCAGCAGCCAAGAGGGAGGGGTAGGGTACGAGCAGTACTTC
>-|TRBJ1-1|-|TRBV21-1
CAKPYGDTEAFF
TGTGCCAAACCCTACGGGGACACTGAAGCTTTCTTT
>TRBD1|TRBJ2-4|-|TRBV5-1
CASSLDETGGDIQYF
TGCGCCAGCAGCTTGGATGAGACAGGGGGGGACATTCAGTACTTC
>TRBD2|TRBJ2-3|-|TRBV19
CASSPGTTTDTQYF
TGTGCCAGTAGTCCGGGGACTACCACAGATACGCAGTATTTT
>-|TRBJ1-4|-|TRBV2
CASQRDTYEKLFF
TGTGCCAGTCAACGGGACACCTACGAAAAACTGTTTTTT
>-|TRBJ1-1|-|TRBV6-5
CASSSRAGEAFF
TGTGCCAGCAGTAGCAGGGCCGGTGAAGCTTTCTTT
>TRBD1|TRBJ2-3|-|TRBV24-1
CATSDGQGTDTQYF
TGTGCCACCAGTGATGGACAGGGGACAGATACGCAGTATTTT
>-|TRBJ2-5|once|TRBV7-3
CASSLTPTTSSQETQYF
TGTGCCAGCAGCTTAACCCCTACGACTAGTAGTCAAGAGACCCAGTACTTC
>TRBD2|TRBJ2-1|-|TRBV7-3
CASSESGGASYNEQFF
TGTGCCAGCAGCGAAAGCGGGGGGGCCTCCTACAATGAGCAGTTCTTC
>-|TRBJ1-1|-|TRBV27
CASSVPGNTEAFF
TGTGCCAGCAGTGTGCCGGGTAACACTGAAGCTTTCTTT
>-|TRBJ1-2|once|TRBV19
CASSINRWDYGYTF
TGTGCCAGTAGTATAAACAGGTGGGACTATGGCTACACCTTC
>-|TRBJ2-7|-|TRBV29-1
CSVVLKGEQYF
TGCAGCGTTGTTTTGAAGGGGGAGCAGTACTTC
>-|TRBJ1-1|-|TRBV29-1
CSVEQGRSSEAFF
TGCAGCGTTGAACAAGGGAGGAGCTCTGAAGCTTTCTTT
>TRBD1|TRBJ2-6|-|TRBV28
CASRRTGVRSSGANVLTF
TGTGCCAGCAGACGTACAGGGGTAAGAAGCTCTGGGGCCAACGTCCTGACTTTC
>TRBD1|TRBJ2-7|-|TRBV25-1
CASSARDRGPYEQYF
TGTGCCAGCAGCGCCCGGGACAGGGGTCCCTACGAGCAGTACTTC
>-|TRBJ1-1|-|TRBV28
CASRGAGENTEAFF
TGTGCCAGCAGGGGGGCGGGGGAGAACACTGAAGCTTTCTTT
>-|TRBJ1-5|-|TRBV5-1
CASRSSLNQPQHF
TGCGCCAGCAGATCCTCCTTGAATCAGCCCCAGCATTTT
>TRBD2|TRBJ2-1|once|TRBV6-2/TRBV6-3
CASSSSKTSGSWNEQFF
TGTGCCAGCAGTTCTTCTAAGACTAGCGGGAGTTGGAATGAGCAGTTCTTC
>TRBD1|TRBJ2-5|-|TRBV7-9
CASSPQGQAETQYF
TGTGCCAGCAGTCCACAGGGGCAGGCAGAGACCCAGTACTTC
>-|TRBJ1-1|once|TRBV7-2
CASSLVSPGTLNTEAFF
TGTGCCAGCAGCTTAGTTTCCCCCGGGACATTGAACACTGAAGCTTTCTTT
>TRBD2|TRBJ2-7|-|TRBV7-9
CASSQGSGEGTYEQYF
TGTGCCAGCAGCCAGGGAAGCGGGGAGGGAACCTACGAGCAGTACTTC
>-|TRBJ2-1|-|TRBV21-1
CASIQAEDVEQFF
TGTGCCAGCATCCAAGCTGAGGATGTCGAGCAGTTCTTC
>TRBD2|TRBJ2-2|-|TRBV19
CASMGTSGGSNTGELFF
TGTGCCAGTATGGGGACTAGCGGGGGTTCGAACACCGGGGAGCTGTTTTTT
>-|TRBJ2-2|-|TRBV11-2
CASSLVAADTGELFF
TGTGCCAGCAGCTTAGTAGCGGCAGACACCGGGGAGCTGTTTTTT
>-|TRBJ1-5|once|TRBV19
CASSMPPTGWSQPQHF
TGTGCCAGTAGTATGCCTCCTACAGGGTGGAGTCAGCCCCAGCATTTT
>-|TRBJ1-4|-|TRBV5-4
CASSPSTTNEKLFF
TGTGCCAGCAGCCCCAGTACAACTAATGAAAAACTGTTTTTT
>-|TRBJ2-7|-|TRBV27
CASSLTISYEQYF
TGTGCCAGCAGTTTAACAATTTCCTACGAGCAGTACTTC
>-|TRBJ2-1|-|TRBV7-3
CASSLILSGEQFF
TGTGCCAGCAGCTTAATTCTCTCGGGTGAGCAGTTCTTC
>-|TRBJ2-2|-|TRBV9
CASSVDGGSVTGELFF
TGTGCCAGCAGCGTAGATGGTGGTTCGGTCACCGGGGAGCTGTTTTTT
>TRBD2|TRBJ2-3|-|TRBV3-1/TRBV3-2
CASSPSGGVTDTQYF
TGTGCCAGCAGTCCCAGCGGGGGGGTCACAGATACGCAGTATTTT
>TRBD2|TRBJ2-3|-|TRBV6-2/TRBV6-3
CASSYGEAGGYTDTQYF
TGTGCCAGCAGTTACGGGGAAGCGGGAGGTTACACAGATACGCAGTATTTT
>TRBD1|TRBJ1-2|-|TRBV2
CASNRGQGAQGYTF
TGTGCCAGCAACAGGGGACAGGGGGCGCAGGGCTACACCTTC
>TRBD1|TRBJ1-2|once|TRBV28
CASKTGLDGYTF
TGTGCCAGCAAGACAGGGTTGGATGGCTACACCTTC
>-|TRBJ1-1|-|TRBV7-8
CASSLMAAGDTEAFF
TGTGCCAGCAGCTTAATGGCTGCAGGGGACACTGAAGCTTTCTTT